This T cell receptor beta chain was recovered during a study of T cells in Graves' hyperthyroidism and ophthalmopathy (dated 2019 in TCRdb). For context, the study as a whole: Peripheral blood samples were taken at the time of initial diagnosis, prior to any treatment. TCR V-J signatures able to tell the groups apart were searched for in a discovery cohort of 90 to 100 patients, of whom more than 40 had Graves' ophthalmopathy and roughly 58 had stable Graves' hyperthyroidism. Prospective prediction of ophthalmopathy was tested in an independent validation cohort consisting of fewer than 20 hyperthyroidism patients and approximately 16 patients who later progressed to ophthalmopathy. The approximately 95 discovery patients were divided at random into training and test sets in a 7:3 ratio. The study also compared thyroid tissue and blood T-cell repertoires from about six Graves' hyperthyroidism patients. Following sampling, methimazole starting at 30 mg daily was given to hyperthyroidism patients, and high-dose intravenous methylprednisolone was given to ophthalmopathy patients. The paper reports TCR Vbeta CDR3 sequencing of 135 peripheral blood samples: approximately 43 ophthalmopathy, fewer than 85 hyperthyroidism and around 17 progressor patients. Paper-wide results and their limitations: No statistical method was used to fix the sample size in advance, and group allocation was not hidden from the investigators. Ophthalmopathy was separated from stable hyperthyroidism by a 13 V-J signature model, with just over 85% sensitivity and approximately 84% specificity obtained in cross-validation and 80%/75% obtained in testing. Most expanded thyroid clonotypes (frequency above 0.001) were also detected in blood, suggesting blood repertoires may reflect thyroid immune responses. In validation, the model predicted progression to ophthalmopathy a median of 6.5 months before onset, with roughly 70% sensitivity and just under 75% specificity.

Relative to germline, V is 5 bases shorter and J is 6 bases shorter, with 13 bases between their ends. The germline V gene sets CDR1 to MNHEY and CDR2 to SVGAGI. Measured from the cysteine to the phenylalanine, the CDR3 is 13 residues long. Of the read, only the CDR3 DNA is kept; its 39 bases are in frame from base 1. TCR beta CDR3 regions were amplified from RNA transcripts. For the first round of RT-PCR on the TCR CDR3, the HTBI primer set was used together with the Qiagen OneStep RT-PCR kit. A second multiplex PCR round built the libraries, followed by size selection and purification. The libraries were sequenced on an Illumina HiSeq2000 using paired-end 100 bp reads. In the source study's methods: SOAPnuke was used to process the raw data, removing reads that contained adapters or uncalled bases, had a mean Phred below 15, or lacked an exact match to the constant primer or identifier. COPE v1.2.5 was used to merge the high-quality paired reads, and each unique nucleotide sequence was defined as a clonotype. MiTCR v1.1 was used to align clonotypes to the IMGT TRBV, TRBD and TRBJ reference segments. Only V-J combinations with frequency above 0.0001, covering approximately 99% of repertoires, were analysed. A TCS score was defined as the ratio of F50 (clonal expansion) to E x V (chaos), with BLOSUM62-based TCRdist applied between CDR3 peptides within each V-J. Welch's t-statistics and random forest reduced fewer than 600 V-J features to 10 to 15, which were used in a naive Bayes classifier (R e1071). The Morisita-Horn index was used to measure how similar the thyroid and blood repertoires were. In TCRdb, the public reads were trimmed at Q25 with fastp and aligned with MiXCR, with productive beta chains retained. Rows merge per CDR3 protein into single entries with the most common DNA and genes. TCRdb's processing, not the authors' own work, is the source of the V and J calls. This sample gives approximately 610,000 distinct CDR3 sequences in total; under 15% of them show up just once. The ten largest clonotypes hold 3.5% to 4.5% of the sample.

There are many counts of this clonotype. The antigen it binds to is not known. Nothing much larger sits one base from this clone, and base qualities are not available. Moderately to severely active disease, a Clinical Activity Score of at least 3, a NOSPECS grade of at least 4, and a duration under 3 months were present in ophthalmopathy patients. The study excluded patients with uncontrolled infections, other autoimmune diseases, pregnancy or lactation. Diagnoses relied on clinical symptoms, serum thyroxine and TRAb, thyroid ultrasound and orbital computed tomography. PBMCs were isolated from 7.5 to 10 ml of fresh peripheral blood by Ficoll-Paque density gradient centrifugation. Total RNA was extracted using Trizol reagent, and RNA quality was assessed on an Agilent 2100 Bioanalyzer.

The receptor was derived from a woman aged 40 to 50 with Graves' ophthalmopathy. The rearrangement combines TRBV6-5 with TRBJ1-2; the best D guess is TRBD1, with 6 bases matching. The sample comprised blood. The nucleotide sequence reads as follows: TGTGCCAGCAGTATGACAGGCTCAAATGGCTACACCTTC. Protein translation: CASSMTGSNGYTF.